Here is one T cell receptor (beta chain) with its context. The antigen remains undetermined. The germline CDR1 and CDR2 sequences are SQVTM and ANQGSEA. CDR3 length: 14 amino acids. V lost 5 bases and J lost 2, with 12 bases in between. Treatment noted: oral pan-JAK inhibitor, 5-10 mg twice daily. The data originate from a study of CD8+ T cells in alopecia areata. Across the whole study: Treated patients were dosed with oral tofacitinib, taking 5 to 10 mg twice daily. General observations from the study: Lesional scalp, notably in alopecia totalis/universalis, had clonality above that of normal scalp. The presence of one nonresponder keeps the tie between baseline CD8+ expansion and response uncertain. While patients received tofacitinib, many expanded lesional clones remained present in scalp and blood.

Following extraction, RNA underwent reverse transcription to cDNA, which served as the sequencing template. Measured with immunoSEQ multiplex PCR; TCRdb has only the in-frame clones, and not every one. The sample holds 150,000 to 200,000 clones, 50% to 75% seen once. This sequence originates from a human donor with alopecia areata. V usage is TRBV29-1 and J usage is TRBJ2-2, with D perhaps TRBD1 (5 bases). The input for sequencing was CD4+ T cells sorted from blood, taken at roughly week 58, from a patient treated with tofacitinib. Here the CDR3 DNA reads TGCAGCGTTTCCACAGGACGAAACACCGGGGAGCTGTTTTTT. Protein sequence: CSVSTGRNTGELFF.